This T cell receptor (beta chain) originates from a study of blood T cells in healthy people across ages. The CDR3 totals 17 residues. Trimming pared 6 bases from V and 0 bases from J, leaving 15 bases between. Germline V gene data show CDR1 as MNHNS and CDR2 as SASEGT. The second PCR ran about 6 to 11 cycles with a sample-barcoded 5' primer and J-beta primers. TCRdb redid the calling of the 5' RACE reads with MiXCR, one entry per CDR3 protein. The profile covers under 1,000,000 distinct CDR3 sequences, with roughly 40% appearing a single time and 13% taken by the ten largest. The source is a man between 18 and 29 years old in good health. Sequencing used blood. The V call is TRBV6-1, the J call TRBJ2-6; D may match TRBD1 or TRBD2 (5 bases each). In DNA form, the CDR3 reads TGTGCCAGCAGCGGACTTGGGGCAAGCTCTGGGGCCAACGTCCTGACTTTC. This translates into CASSGLGASSGANVLTF.